Below, 31 T cell receptor beta chains from the same sample are listed, as sequenced in a study of tumor-infiltrating lymphocytes in primary liver carcinoma. Blood RNA originated from unsorted whole blood, with germline DNA additionally extracted. Production of TCR beta cDNA used around 500 ng total RNA together with a constant-region primer. Three nested multiplex PCR rounds of slightly modified ARM-PCR generated TCR beta libraries. For approximately 11 cycles apiece, the opening two PCR rounds ran with TRBV1-TRBV30 forward primers and a C-beta reverse primer. TCRdb re-called the multiplex PCR reads through MiXCR, storing one row per CDR3 protein. The sample includes approximately 320,000 distinct CDR3 sequences, almost 60% of them seen just once. Sequencing was carried out using peripheral blood. The receptor source for this set is a woman younger than 45 with primary liver carcinoma and hepatitis B virus infection.

This clonotype has only one observation. A read error may explain this, as a much larger clone is one base away. The J gene is TRBJ1-1, the V gene TRBV28; unclear D gene. Germline assignment: CDR1 MDHEN and CDR2 SYDVKM. The CDR3 is 14 residues long. The CDR3 protein is CASWISAPNIEAFF. As DNA, the CDR3 is TGTGCCAGCTGGATTTCAGCCCCGAACATTGAAGCTTTCTTT.

As for this clonotype: Possible read error: a much larger clone is one base away. The chain couples TRBV4-1 to TRBJ1-4; no clear D. Germline V gives CDR1 MGHRA, CDR2 YSYEKL. CDR3 size: 14 residues. CDR3 nucleotides: TGCACCAGCAGCCCAGAGGACGTGTGGGAAAAACTGTTTTTT. Translating it yields CTSSPEDVWEKLFF.

For the CDR3, the DNA is TGTGCCAGCAGCGCGCTGGGGGATACCTACGAGCAGTACTTC. Protein: CASSALGDTYEQYF. This chain joins TRBV5-6 and TRBJ2-7; the D call may be TRBD1 or TRBD2 (5 bases each). V lost 4 bases and J lost 2, with 13 bases in between. The CDR3 runs to 14 residues. The germline gives CDR1 SGHDT, CDR2 YYEEEE.

This clonotype showed up many times. The V gene is TRBV6-1, the J gene TRBJ2-5; 8 positions agree with TRBD1. CDR1 is MNHNS, CDR2 SASEGT, per germline. With 8 bases clipped from V and 5 bases from J, the junction kept 13 bases outside the gene matches. The CDR3 extends over 15 amino acids. In DNA, the CDR3 is TGTGCCAGCCGTACGCCCGGACAGGGCCGTGAGACCCAGTACTTC. Translated: CASRTPGQGRETQYF.

This clonotype was seen a few times. The chain couples TRBV6-5 to TRBJ1-1; D gene uncertain. The CDR3 is 13 residues long. V was pared by 2 bases and J by 1 base, with 5 bases between. CDR1 is MNHEY, CDR2 SVGAGI, per germline. The CDR3 protein is CASSYGRNTEAFF. The CDR3 DNA follows: TGTGCCAGCAGTTACGGTAGGAACACTGAAGCTTTCTTT.

V usage is TRBV30 and J usage is TRBJ2-5, with 7 bases fitting TRBD2. The junction had 3 bases not matched to a gene; V was cut back by 2 bases and J by 3 bases. The germline gives CDR1 GTSNPN, CDR2 SVGIG (reference sequence). This CDR3 is built from 13 residues. CDR3 in DNA: TGTGCCTGGAGTAGGAGCGGGAAAGAGACCCAGTACTTC. Translation: CAWSRSGKETQYF.

J is TRBJ1-1 and V is TRBV5-6; no clear D. Germline loops: CDR1 SGHDT, CDR2 YYEEEE. This CDR3 spans 14 amino acids. Trimming shortened V by 0 bases and J by 0 bases, and 6 bases separated the two germline ends. Written as DNA, the CDR3 is TGTGCCAGCAGCTTGGCCCGCGTGAACACTGAAGCTTTCTTT. Protein product: CASSLARVNTEAFF.

This clonotype was observed at least ten times. The chain is built from TRBV6-2 or TRBV6-3 and TRBJ1-6, with D perhaps matching TRBD1 (6 bases). The germline V gene has CDR1 MNHEY and CDR2 SVGEGT. V was shortened by 8 bases and J by 9 bases, with 17 bases between the two germline ends. This CDR3 contains 14 residues. Written as DNA, the CDR3 is TGTGCCAGCGGAACACAGGGAGTGGGTTCACCCCTCCACTTT. This codes for CASGTQGVGSPLHF.

There are many counts of this clonotype. V usage is TRBV6-6 and J usage is TRBJ2-7, with D possibly TRBD2 on 6 matching bases. Germline CDR1 and CDR2: MNHNY and SVGAGI (reference sequence). The CDR3 runs 13 residues. The ends were cut back, 6 bases at V and 2 bases at J, with 11 bases in the middle. Here the CDR3 reads CASRRDSPYEQYF. In DNA form, the CDR3 reads TGTGCCAGCAGGCGGGACTCCCCCTACGAGCAGTACTTC.

The gene calls are TRBV13 and TRBJ2-1, with D maybe TRBD2 (6 bases). CDR1 and CDR2 (germline): PRHDT, FYEKMQ (reference sequence). V lost 1 base and J lost 7, with 14 bases in between. The CDR3 covers 15 residues. The CDR3 DNA is TGTGCCAGCAGCTTAGAGGGATGGACTACGAATGAGCAGTTCTTC. As protein: CASSLEGWTTNEQFF.

CDR3 nucleotides: TGTGCCATCAGTGACCTGTTTCTGGCAGGAAGAAATCAGCCCCAGCATTTT. As protein: CAISDLFLAGRNQPQHF. This chain connects TRBV10-3 to TRBJ1-5; no reliable D call. The CDR3 sequence is 17 residues long. From germline, CDR1 is ENHRY and CDR2 SYGVKD. Trimming pared 3 bases from V and 4 bases from J, leaving 19 bases between.

This clonotype was seen many times. The rearrangement links TRBV11-2 to TRBJ2-5; TRBD1 is a possible D gene (5 bases). CDR3 length equals 13 residues. V dropped 6 bases and J dropped 4 bases, with 12 bases sitting between them. Germline V lookup: CDR1 SGHAT, CDR2 FQNNGV. CDR3 DNA sequence: TGTGCCAGCAGTCAGGGTCCCGGAGAGACCCAGTACTTC. This sequence encodes CASSQGPGETQYF.

To note about this clonotype: One junction end does not reproduce the germline sequence, and a read error may be involved. The chain employs TRBV28 and TRBJ1-1, with D possibly TRBD1 on 5 matching bases. Germline CDR1 MDHEN, CDR2 SYDVKM. The CDR3 is 14 amino acids. This CDR3 is CASSWGSVNTGAFF. CDR3 DNA sequence: TGTGCCAGCAGTTGGGGGTCAGTGAACACTGGAGCTTTCTTT.

The chain has TRBV11-2 and TRBJ2-1; D gene uncertain. Germline loops: CDR1 SGHAT, CDR2 FQNNGV. The CDR3 loop spans 14 amino acids. V lost 7 bases and J 4 bases, leaving 14 bases between the germline ends. The CDR3 DNA follows: TGTGCCAGCATGACGAGAAGCTCATACAATGAGCAGTTCTTC. This encodes CASMTRSSYNEQFF.

This clonotype was observed many times. The J gene is TRBJ2-7, the V gene TRBV11-3; 11 bases are shared with TRBD1. Germline V gives CDR1 SGHNT, CDR2 YENEEA. Trimming took 2 bases from V and 3 from J; bases not matched to a gene: 3. The CDR3 sequence is 15 residues long. The CDR3 reads CASSLHGTGGYEQYF. The DNA of the CDR3 is TGTGCCAGCAGCTTACACGGGACAGGGGGCTACGAGCAGTACTTC. Combining the CDR3 with reference TRBV11-3 and TRBJ2-7 gives the whole variable domain EAGVVQSPRYKIIEKKQPVAFWCNPISGHNTLYWYLQNLGQGPELLIRYENEEAVDDSQLPKDRFSAERLKGVDSTLKIQPAELGDSAVYLCASSLHGTGGYEQYFGPGTRLTVT.

As regards this clonotype: The DNA is omitted, as the CDR3 cannot be located on it reliably, and the CDR3 follows TCRdb's listing. The CDR3 reads CASSFVGGGNSYEQHF. The J gene is TRBJ2-7, the V gene TRBV11-1; the table gives TRBD1 as D, unverified against the DNA. From its first to its last residue, the CDR3 has 16 amino acids. Germline CDR1 is SGHAT and CDR2 is FQDESV (reference sequence).

This clonotype was counted only a few times. The chain employs TRBV28 and TRBJ2-7; 8 bases align to TRBD1. CDR1 and CDR2 from the germline V gene are MDHEN and SYDVKM. Trimming removed 8 bases from V and 0 bases from J; junction bases left unmatched: 6. The CDR3 spans 14 residues. The CDR3 reads CASQGAGSSYEQYF. The CDR3 DNA reads as TGTGCCAGCCAGGGGGCCGGGAGCTCCTACGAGCAGTACTTC.

The V and J genes are TRBV20-1 and TRBJ2-5; unclear D gene. The CDR3 is 11 residues long. In germline, CDR1 is DFQATT, CDR2 SNEGSKA (reference sequence). The CDR3 DNA reads TGCTCCGGACGGTTCCAAGAGACCCAGTACTTC. Amino acid sequence: CSGRFQETQYF.

The table lists this clonotype with many counts. The genes are TRBV12-3 or TRBV12-4 and TRBJ2-7; weak D call: TRBD2 (5 bases). The V end was cut by 7 bases, the J end by 0 bases, with 7 bases between. The CDR3 length is 12 residues. This CDR3 is CASKRTSYEQYF. CDR3 sequence (DNA): TGTGCCAGCAAGCGGACCTCCTACGAGCAGTACTTC.

This chain links TRBV28 with TRBJ2-7; 9 bases are a match to TRBD2. The CDR3 is 14 amino acids. Germline values: CDR1 MDHEN, CDR2 SYDVKM. V lost 5 bases, J lost 0 bases, and 2 bases stayed unmatched. The DNA of the CDR3 is TGTGCCAGCAGTGGACTAGCGTTCTCCTACGAGCAGTACTTC. It yields the protein CASSGLAFSYEQYF.

The rearrangement joins TRBV28 to TRBJ1-2; perhaps TRBD1 as D (5 bases). Germline CDR1 and CDR2: MDHEN and SYDVKM. The CDR3 totals 15 residues. V lost 5 bases and J lost 8, with 21 bases in between. The CDR3 loop is CASSIPIQGRGGYTF. The CDR3 bases are TGTGCCAGCAGTATTCCGATCCAGGGTAGAGGGGGCTACACCTTC.

This clonotype has just a few counts. The chain has TRBV30 and TRBJ1-4; 12 bases align to TRBD1. Germline trimming cut 6 bases from V and 8 bases from J; bases unmatched to any gene: 13. The germline V gene encodes CDR1 GTSNPN and CDR2 SVGIG (reference sequence). CDR3 size: 16 residues. The CDR3 spells CACRGTGGVGWEKLFF. CDR3 in DNA: TGTGCCTGCCGAGGGACAGGGGGCGTCGGTTGGGAAAAACTGTTTTTT.

This clonotype was seen more than once but under ten times. The V and J genes are TRBV6-2 or TRBV6-3 and TRBJ1-1; D unresolved. The CDR3 is 14 amino acids. Trimming left V 0 bases short and J 4 bases short, with 9 bases between. Germline CDR1 reads MNHEY; CDR2 reads SVGEGT. The CDR3, as DNA: TGTGCCAGCAGTTACTCGGGAGGAGGCACTGAAGCTTTCTTT. This sequence encodes CASSYSGGGTEAFF.

Points on this clonotype: A read error may be the cause here, since a much bigger clone is one base away. The V gene is TRBV29-1, the J gene TRBJ1-2; a weak D match, TRBD1 (5 bases). CDR1 is SQVTM and CDR2 is ANQGSEA in the germline V gene. The CDR3 extends over 13 amino acids. CDR3 sequence: CSVQTEGNYGYAF. The CDR3 bases are TGCAGCGTTCAAACAGAGGGGAACTATGGCTACGCCTTC.

The chain joins TRBV11-2 to TRBJ2-1; D remains unclear. With 4 bases removed from V and 5 bases from J, the gap between germline ends came to 18 bases. Germline V lookup: CDR1 SGHAT, CDR2 FQNNGV. CDR3 length: 16 residues. The CDR3 sequence is CASSSSIINHDNEQFF. CDR3 DNA: TGTGCCAGCAGCTCGTCTATCATCAACCACGACAATGAGCAGTTCTTC.

As to this clonotype: Given a much more abundant clone one base away, this may be a read error. Here the CDR3 DNA reads TGTGCCAGCTCACGGAAAGGGGGGTTTGAAGAACTGTTTTTT. Encoded protein: CASSRKGGFEELFF. The V gene is TRBV6-6, the J gene TRBJ1-4; TRBD1 is a possible D gene (6 bases). CDR1 and CDR2 (germline): MNHNY, SVGAGI (reference sequence). The CDR3 length is 14 residues.

The chain joins TRBV7-9 to TRBJ1-1; a weak D match, TRBD1 (5 bases). The CDR3 loop spans 14 amino acids. CDR1 is SEHNR and CDR2 is FQNEAQ in the germline V gene (reference sequence). V was trimmed by 5 bases and J by 5 bases, leaving 15 bases between them. The CDR3 DNA is TGTGCCAGCAGCCCGGGGACGGGTAGAACTGAAGCTTTCTTT. Residues: CASSPGTGRTEAFF. Full variable domain (outside the CDR3, taken from reference TRBV7-9 and TRBJ1-1): DTGVSQNPRHKITKRGQNVTFRCDPISEHNRLYWYRQTLGQGPEFLTYFQNEAQLEKSRLLSDRFSAERPKGSFSTLEIQRTEQGDSAMYLCASSPGTGRTEAFFGQGTRLTVV.

This clonotype has a count of ten or more. V usage is TRBV6-2 or TRBV6-3 and J usage is TRBJ2-7; 11 nucleotides agree with TRBD2. V lost 5 bases, J lost 6 bases, and 9 bases stayed unmatched. Germline V lookup: CDR1 MNHEY, CDR2 SVGEGT. The CDR3 is made up of 15 amino acids. This CDR3 reads CASSTWASGRLEQYF. CDR3 DNA: TGTGCCAGCAGTACTTGGGCTAGCGGGAGGCTCGAGCAGTACTTC.

This clonotype was observed once. The chain carries TRBV7-9 and TRBJ2-7, with 9 bases identical to TRBD1. Germline values: CDR1 SEHNR, CDR2 FQNEAQ (reference sequence). The CDR3 loop spans 17 amino acids. The ends lost 7 bases at V and 4 bases at J; junction bases unmatched: 17. The DNA of the CDR3 is TGTGCCAGCATCCTAGCCGGGACAGGGCCCGCCAGGTACGAGCAGTACTTC. Translating it yields CASILAGTGPARYEQYF.

The chain recombines TRBV14 with TRBJ2-5, with D perhaps TRBD2 (6 bases). V was clipped by 8 bases and J by 1 base, with 23 bases between them. The germline CDR1 and CDR2 sequences are SGHDN and FVKESK. This CDR3 contains 17 residues. CDR3 nucleotide sequence: TGTGCCAGCGGCTGGGGGTCCCGGGAGTCTTTCCAAGAGACCCAGTACTTC. It is translated as CASGWGSRESFQETQYF.

About this clonotype: At one end the junction does not follow the germline gene, possibly because of a read error. The V and J genes are TRBV5-6 and TRBJ2-1; 10 positions match TRBD2. The CDR3 is 15 amino acids. The germline gives CDR1 SGHDT, CDR2 YYEEEE. The CDR3 loop is CASSSGLAVYTEQFF. CDR3 DNA sequence: TGTGCCAGCAGCTCCGGACTAGCGGTCTACACTGAGCAGTTCTTC. Full variable domain (missing parts from reference TRBV5-6 and TRBJ2-1): DAGVTQSPTHLIKTRGQQVTLRCSPKSGHDTVSWYQQALGQGPQFIFQYYEEEERQRGNFPDRFSGHQFPNYSSELNVNALLLGDSALYLCASSSGLAVYTEQFFGPGTRLTVL.